What follows is one TCR beta chain and its context. The antigen this receptor binds is unknown. No quality values exist for individual bases; no much larger clone is one base distant. The sample is drawn from a study of lymphopenia after photon versus proton radiotherapy (dated by TCRdb to the late 2010s). In terms of the full investigation: In patients with gastrointestinal tumors who developed high-grade lymphopenia, the study compared the immunological effects of photon radiation therapy with those of proton radiation therapy. The goal of the study was to characterize the differences between the two radiation modalities in how they affect the immune system. The roughly 21 patients in the cohort had gastrointestinal tumors, were treated with either photon or proton therapy, and subsequently developed lymphopenia. Study-wide conclusions, independent of this receptor: Proton-treated patients stayed relatively stable during treatment, while photon-treated patients lost naive T cells and TCR diversity and gained effector/memory populations. Across the cohort, a larger post-nadir drop in TCR diversity was inversely correlated with overall survival time among patients who died. Once the lymphocyte count had reached its nadir, the repertoires of photon-treated patients showed oligoclonal expansion, particularly of CD8+ Temra cells, and this expansion drove the decline in diversity. The survival association was assessed only in patients who died, and the authors presented better survival with proton therapy as a possibility rather than a demonstrated result.

The protocol used for the library was the immunoSEQ multiplex PCR assay. T cell repertoires were profiled with deep sequencing of rearranged TCR beta loci together with multiparametric flow cytometry. In its TCRdb copy, this immuneACCESS table keeps in-frame sequences only and misses some clones. Where compared with another copy, unresolved V genes explain less than half of these, and the others have no known cause. The table for this sample lists approximately 47,000 clones; around 86% of them were counted only once. The top ten clonotypes cover 2.2% of the sample. Reading the germline V gene gives CDR1 LGHNT and CDR2 FRNRAP. Unmatched junction bases come to 10, with V trimmed by 6 bases and J by 8 bases. The CDR3 contains 15 residues, cysteine and phenylalanine counted. Only the CDR3 DNA is retained, 45 bases long and in frame from the first base.

The source was peripheral blood, collected from a patient treated with photon-based radiotherapy. The rearranged segments are TRBV12-5 and TRBJ1-4; the central 9 bases match TRBD1. The clonotype was recovered from a man in his forties with gastric cancer. The nucleotide sequence is given as TGTGCTAGTGGACTGGGGACAGGGTTTAGGGAAAAACTGTTTTTT. Its protein reads: CASGLGTGFREKLFF.